This T cell receptor beta chain was recovered during a study of blood T cell repertoires in COVID-19. Study-level background: Samples of COVID-19 (acute and convalescent) were obtained from the United States, Italy and Spain. From T cells, B-cell-depleted T cells, or PBMCs came the material, which was cDNA or gDNA.

The Seattle patients joined while their infection was active and were tracked longitudinally afterward. Per the original methods: Amplification of reference gene primers was used by the study to estimate nucleated cell counts. Clones were read by immunoSEQ multiplex PCR, and TCRdb kept only the in-frame ones, dropping some. V and J calls and clone size are given by that table; D and trimming were obtained from the DNA. The sample has fewer than 45,000 clones, approximately 69% seen once. Per the germline V gene, CDR1 is SGHAT and CDR2 is FQNNGV. The CDR3 is 14 amino acids. The V end was cut by 5 bases, the J end by 3 bases, with 13 bases between.

Material for sequencing was peripheral blood. The chain employs TRBV11-2 and TRBJ1-2; the D is unclear. This receptor was taken from a man in his 70s with COVID-19, enrolled during active disease. The CDR3, as DNA: TGTGCCAGCAGCCTCCCTGAGAGGTACTATGGCTACACCTTC. It translates to CASSLPERYYGYTF. The full variable domain, completed using reference TRBV11-2 and TRBJ1-2, is EAGVAQSPRYKIIEKRQSVAFWCNPISGHATLYWYQQILGQGPKLLIQFQNNGVVDDSQLPKDRFSAERLKGVDSTLKIQPAKLEDSAVYLCASSLPERYYGYTFGSGTRLTVV.